Shown below are 32 T cell receptor beta chains from a single sample sequenced in a study of cytomegalovirus exposure and HLA in healthy donors (TCRdb year 2017). Libraries were made using the immunoSEQ multiplex PCR assay. For the multiplex PCR, a mixture combining 60 forward primers for TCR Vbeta segments and 13 reverse primers for TCR Jbeta segments was used. TCRdb's version of the immuneACCESS table is confined to in-frame rearrangements and falls short of the full clone set. An unresolved V gene accounts for under half of the shortfall where checked; the remainder is of unknown origin. Here the sample has a few hundred thousand clones; roughly 80% occur a single time. The ten largest account for around 16% of the sample. The sequencing input was PBMCs. These receptors were taken from a man in his forties or fifties in good health and CMV-seronegative.

The chain has TRBV19 and TRBJ2-6, with a possible D match to TRBD2 (5 bases). Germline V lookup: CDR1 LNHDA, CDR2 SQIVND (reference sequence). The V and J ends lost 1 base and 3 bases respectively, with 13 bases between them. The CDR3 consists of 17 residues. The CDR3 DNA sequence: TGTGCCAGTAGTATAGGGCCAGGACTGGTTGGGGCCAACGTCCTGACTTTC. It codes for CASSIGPGLVGANVLTF.

The chain recombines TRBV7-3 with TRBJ1-2; tentatively, D is TRBD1 (5 bases). The CDR3 loop spans 13 amino acids. CDR1 and CDR2 from the germline V gene are SGHTA and FQGTGA. The V end lost 5 bases, the J end lost 8 bases, and 15 bases lay between the germline ends. The CDR3 DNA follows: TGTGCCAGCAGCCCCGGAGGGGCGGAAGGCTACACCTTC. Its translation: CASSPGGAEGYTF.

CDR3 in amino acids: CASSFPGQRYEQYF. The CDR3 bases are TGCGCCAGCAGCTTTCCGGGACAGCGCTACGAGCAGTACTTC. The V and J genes are TRBV4-1 and TRBJ2-5; 7 nucleotides line up with TRBD1. TRBJ2-7 explains the end of the DNA better; the J call may be wrong. The CDR3 runs to 14 residues. Germline CDR1 MGHRA, CDR2 YSYEKL.

The rearrangement joins TRBV5-1 to TRBJ2-7, with TRBD1 as a possible D gene (5 bases). The V end was cut by 4 bases, the J end by 4 bases, with 6 bases between. Germline V gene data show CDR1 as SGHRS and CDR2 as YFSETQ. This CDR3 has 11 amino acids. This chain's CDR3 is CASSQGYEQYF. DNA for the CDR3: TGCGCCAGCAGCCAGGGTTACGAGCAGTACTTC.

The chain combines TRBV27 with TRBJ2-1; D perhaps matches TRBD1 (6 bases). Trimming took 6 bases from V and 9 from J, leaving 21 bases between them. Germline-derived CDR1 and CDR2 are MNHEY and SMNVEV (reference sequence). This CDR3 spans 15 amino acids. CDR3 nucleotides: TGTGCCAGCAGATCGGTCAGGGGAGATCGTCCTGAGCAGTTCTTC. Protein sequence: CASRSVRGDRPEQFF.

CDR3 nucleotides: TGCGCCAGCAGTGGGGTAAAGGGGACACCTACCTACGAGCAGTACTTC. Translating gives CASSGVKGTPTYEQYF. This rearrangement joins TRBV5-1 to TRBJ2-7; tentatively, D is TRBD1 (6 bases). CDR3 length: 16 amino acids. The germline V gene encodes CDR1 SGHRS and CDR2 YFSETQ. The V end was cut by 5 bases, the J end by 2 bases, with 20 bases between.

The chain employs TRBV4-1 and TRBJ2-7; 8 bases align to TRBD1. From germline, CDR1 is MGHRA and CDR2 YSYEKL. This CDR3 comprises 13 residues. V shed 6 bases, J shed 4 bases, and the junction held 5 bases outside the gene matches. CDR3 in DNA: TGCGCCAGCAGTCATGACAGGGGATACGAGCAGTACTTC. This gives the protein CASSHDRGYEQYF.

V usage is TRBV9 and J usage is TRBJ2-4; 10 nucleotides agree with TRBD2. The V gene end was trimmed by 2 bases and the J gene end by 3 bases; junction bases not matched to a gene: 5. CDR1 and CDR2 (germline): SGDLS, YYNGEE. The CDR3 length is 16 residues. The chain's CDR3 is CASSVRASGSKNIQYF. The CDR3, as DNA: TGTGCCAGCAGCGTGAGAGCTAGCGGGAGCAAAAACATTCAGTACTTC.

Turning to this clone: In the same sample, other DNA sequences code for this CDR3. The chain couples TRBV4-1 to TRBJ2-1; 9 bases fit TRBD2. J lost 7 bases, V lost 2 bases, and 6 bases had no gene match. The CDR3 is made up of 15 amino acids. CDR1 is MGHRA, CDR2 YSYEKL, per germline. In DNA, the CDR3 is TGCGCCAGCAGCCAACCGGGACTAGCTGAGAATGAGCAGTTCTTC. Translating gives CASSQPGLAENEQFF.

As to this clone: The sample carries other DNA sequences with the same CDR3. The V call is TRBV7-2, the J call TRBJ1-1; 8 bases match TRBD1. There are 14 residues in the CDR3. J gave up 0 bases and V 4 bases, and 1 base lay outside the gene matches. From germline, CDR1 is SGHTA and CDR2 FQGNSA. Here the CDR3 reads CASSSTGVNTEAFF. Written as DNA, the CDR3 is TGTGCCAGCAGCTCGACAGGGGTGAACACTGAAGCTTTCTTT.

This sequence joins TRBV5-1 and TRBJ2-5, with D possibly being TRBD2 (6 bases). There are 17 residues in the CDR3. V lost 1 base, J lost 4 bases, and 20 bases lay in between. From germline, CDR1 is SGHRS and CDR2 YFSETQ. The DNA for the CDR3 is TGCGCCAGCAGCTTGAATGGGGACTCACGAGCACGAGAGACCCAGTACTTC. Its protein is CASSLNGDSRARETQYF. The full variable domain, completed using reference TRBV5-1 and TRBJ2-5, is KAGVTQTPRYLIKTRGQQVTLSCSPISGHRSVSWYQQTPGQGLQFLFEYFSETQRNKGNFPGRFSGRQFSNSRSEMNVSTLELGDSALYLCASSLNGDSRARETQYFGPGTRLLVL.

V is TRBV30 and J is TRBJ2-5, with 10 bases matching TRBD2. J lost 1 base, V lost 0 bases, and 8 bases had no gene match. The length of the CDR3 is 17 residues. Germline V lookup: CDR1 GTSNPN, CDR2 SVGIG (reference sequence). In DNA, the CDR3 is TGTGCCTGGAGTGTAGGGGGACTAGCGCACTTCCAAGAGACCCAGTACTTC. Translated, it gives CAWSVGGLAHFQETQYF.

The chain carries TRBV19 and TRBJ2-2, with D maybe TRBD2 (5 bases). V was pared by 3 bases and J by 4 bases, with 9 bases between. CDR1 and CDR2 from the germline V gene are LNHDA and SQIVND (reference sequence). The CDR3 runs to 14 residues. In nucleotides, the CDR3 is TGTGCCAGTAGTATGAGGGAACTCACCGGGGAGCTGTTTTTT. Its translation: CASSMRELTGELFF.

This chain joins TRBV6-1 and TRBJ1-1; D not resolved. The germline V gene encodes CDR1 MNHNS and CDR2 SASEGT. V gave up 5 bases and J gave up 0 bases, with 10 bases separating them. The CDR3 has 14 amino acids. The CDR3 region is CASSPTQVNTEAFF. As DNA, the CDR3 is TGTGCCAGCAGTCCAACTCAGGTGAACACTGAAGCTTTCTTT.

This rearrangement joins TRBV4-1 to TRBJ1-3; the match to TRBD1 covers 8 bases. The V gene end was trimmed by 1 base and the J gene end by 5 bases; junction bases not matched to a gene: 19. This CDR3 has 20 residues. Per germline, CDR1 MGHRA and CDR2 YSYEKL. As DNA, the CDR3 is TGCGCCAGCAGCCAAGCAGGAAATTCACTAGGACAGGGTATGAGAAACACCATATATTTT. It encodes CASSQAGNSLGQGMRNTIYF.

The chain joins TRBV10-1 to TRBJ1-2; 7 nucleotides line up with TRBD1. The CDR3 covers 16 residues. After removal of 6 bases from V and 1 base from J, the junction contained 11 bases not matched to a gene. Germline lookup yields CDR1 WNHNN and CDR2 SYGVQD (reference sequence). Here the CDR3 DNA reads TGCGCCAGCAGCGAAATGCTTGGGACAGATAACTATGGCTACACCTTC. Its protein product is CASSEMLGTDNYGYTF.

This clone came up a few times. The rearrangement links TRBV27 to TRBJ1-1; D remains ambiguous. Germline CDR1 and CDR2: MNHEY and SMNVEV (reference sequence). V dropped 6 bases and J dropped 4 bases, with 18 bases sitting between them. The CDR3 consists of 15 residues. CDR3 sequence (DNA): TGTGCCAGCAGCCACTGGGAGGGATTGAGCACTGAAGCTTTCTTT. This encodes CASSHWEGLSTEAFF.

The CDR3 region is CASSPAAFQETQYF. DNA for the CDR3: TGTGCCAGCAGCCCGGCGGCTTTCCAAGAGACCCAGTACTTC. V is TRBV16 and J is TRBJ2-5; D is undetermined. V was cut by 4 bases and J by 1 base, with 10 bases left in between. Germline CDR1 is KGHSY and CDR2 is FQNENV. The CDR3 loop spans 14 amino acids. Full variable domain (remainder filled in from reference TRBV16 and TRBJ2-5): GEEVAQTPKHLVRGEGQKAKLYCAPIKGHSYVFWYQQVLKNEFKFLISFQNENVFDETGMPKERFSAKCLPNSPCSLEIQATKLEDSAVYFCASSPAAFQETQYFGPGTRLLVL.

This chain uses TRBV5-4 with TRBJ1-1, with TRBD1 matching 11 bases. The CDR3 extends over 16 amino acids. V lost 5 bases to trimming and J lost 4 bases; unmatched junction nucleotides: 10. Germline V gives CDR1 SGHNT, CDR2 YYREEE (reference sequence). The CDR3 DNA reads as TGTGCCAGCAGTCCCGGGACAGGGGGGGGTCCCACTGAAGCTTTCTTT. It encodes CASSPGTGGGPTEAFF.

The rearrangement joins TRBV19 to TRBJ2-7; 8 nucleotides match TRBD2. The length of the CDR3 is 12 residues. The germline V gene encodes CDR1 LNHDA and CDR2 SQIVND (reference sequence). V lost 6 bases to trimming and J lost 4 bases; unmatched junction nucleotides: 2. The CDR3: CASSRGGYEQYF. CDR3 DNA sequence: TGTGCCAGTAGCCGGGGGGGTTACGAGCAGTACTTC.

V gene TRBV27 combines with J gene TRBJ2-2; 12 positions match TRBD2. V lost 7 bases to trimming and J lost 4 bases; unmatched junction nucleotides: 10. The CDR3 covers 17 residues. CDR1 and CDR2 from the germline V gene are MNHEY and SMNVEV (reference sequence). The CDR3 DNA reads as TGTGCCAGCACGCGCGGGCTAGCGGGAGGGCTCACCGGGGAGCTGTTTTTT. It specifies CASTRGLAGGLTGELFF.

This chain joins TRBV28 and TRBJ2-7; tentative D call: TRBD2 (6 bases). CDR3 length: 14 amino acids. Trimming pared 7 bases from V and 1 base from J, leaving 14 bases between. The germline V gene has CDR1 MDHEN and CDR2 SYDVKM. The CDR3 reads CASIPWRGSYEQYF. The CDR3 nucleotides read TGTGCCAGCATCCCCTGGCGGGGTTCCTACGAGCAGTACTTC.

About this clone itself: Other nucleotide sequences from this sample produce the same CDR3. The chain recombines TRBV7-9 with TRBJ2-7; 8 nucleotides match TRBD1. After removal of 1 base from V and 2 bases from J, the junction contained 1 base not matched to a gene. The CDR3 consists of 14 residues. The germline V gene has CDR1 SEHNR and CDR2 FQNEAQ (reference sequence). The DNA for the CDR3 is TGTGCCAGCAGCTTAGAACAGGGGGCCTACGAGCAGTACTTC. It encodes CASSLEQGAYEQYF.

The chain combines TRBV6-4 with TRBJ2-2, with TRBD1 matching over 8 bases. Germline V CDR1 and CDR2: MRHNA, SNTAGT. This CDR3 spans 16 amino acids. V trimming: 7 bases; J trimming: 8 bases; junction bases outside the gene matches: 15. The CDR3 region is CASTPPDRVVGGELFF. CDR3 in DNA: TGTGCCAGCACCCCGCCGGACAGGGTGGTAGGAGGGGAGCTGTTTTTT.

The chain recombines TRBV11-2 with TRBJ1-2; D remains unclear. The germline V gene encodes CDR1 SGHAT and CDR2 FQNNGV. The CDR3 totals 13 residues. V was cut by 5 bases and J by 5 bases, with 12 bases left in between. The CDR3 DNA sequence: TGTGCCAGCAGCCACCCCGCACGGTATGGCTACACCTTC. Translation: CASSHPARYGYTF.

The chain links TRBV6-5 to TRBJ2-7; D remains unclear. Germline V lookup: CDR1 MNHEY, CDR2 SVGAGI. With 6 bases removed from V and 7 bases from J, the gap between germline ends came to 10 bases. The CDR3 sequence is 11 residues long. CDR3 sequence: CASSSKKEQYF. CDR3 coding DNA: TGTGCCAGCAGCAGTAAGAAGGAGCAGTACTTC.

The chain recombines TRBV14 with TRBJ2-3; 10 positions match TRBD2. Trimming at V came to 0 bases and at J to 5 bases, leaving 5 bases not matched to a gene. This CDR3 is built from 16 residues. Germline-derived CDR1 and CDR2 are SGHDN and FVKESK. This chain's CDR3 is CASSQEKLAGVDTQYF. The CDR3 DNA follows: TGTGCCAGCAGCCAAGAGAAGCTAGCGGGAGTAGATACGCAGTATTTT.

The chain joins TRBV23-1 to TRBJ2-7; 8 nucleotides line up with TRBD1. TRBV23-1 is assigned to the ORF class and has an uncertain function. The CDR3 loop spans 16 amino acids. J lost 0 bases, V lost 2 bases, and 6 bases had no gene match. The CDR3 loop reads CASSQDRDRSSYEQYF. In nucleotides, the CDR3 is TGCGCCAGCAGTCAAGATCGGGACAGGAGCTCCTACGAGCAGTACTTC.

J is TRBJ2-6 and V is TRBV29-1; 9 positions agree with TRBD1. This CDR3 has 14 amino acids. V was clipped by 7 bases and J by 2 bases; unmatched bases: 3. CDR1 and CDR2 from the germline V gene are SQVTM and ANQGSEA. CDR3 in amino acids: CSATGGAGANVLTF. The CDR3 DNA follows: TGCAGCGCTACAGGGGGCGCTGGGGCCAACGTCCTGACTTTC.

The chain combines TRBV19 with TRBJ2-1; 10 bases agree with TRBD2. The CDR3 has 11 amino acids. V lost 8 bases, J lost 12 bases, and 4 bases stayed unmatched. Germline values: CDR1 LNHDA, CDR2 SQIVND (reference sequence). CDR3 coding DNA: TGTGCCAGTGGACTAGCGGTCCCGCAGTTCTTC. This sequence encodes CASGLAVPQFF.

The rearrangement joins TRBV18 to TRBJ1-1; 8 bases fit TRBD1. J was trimmed by 8 bases and V by 2 bases; bases with no gene match: 7. The CDR3 extends over 14 amino acids. From germline, CDR1 is KGHSH and CDR2 LQKENI. The CDR3 sequence: CASSPLDRDEEAFF. As DNA, the CDR3 is TGTGCCAGCTCACCATTGGACAGGGATGAGGAAGCTTTCTTT.

The sample holds one count of this clone. A junction end diverges from the germline sequence, so it may reflect a read error. The chain links TRBV9 to TRBJ2-7; D is perhaps TRBD1 (6 bases). The CDR3 length is 15 residues. The germline V gene encodes CDR1 SGDLS and CDR2 YYNGEE. CDR3 in DNA: TGTGCCAGCAGCGTAGATCCCAGGGGACCCTACGAGGTGGACTTC. Protein sequence: CASSVDPRGPYEVDF.